Listed below are T cell receptor beta chains from one sample, sequenced in a study. Each CDR3 protein gets one entry after TCRdb re-called the 5' RACE reads with MiXCR. Among roughly 40,000 distinct CDR3 sequences listed, about 20% were seen once. The specimen was naive CD4+ T cells sorted from a lymph node. The origin of the receptors is a female donor with breast cancer. CDR3s include the opening cysteine and the closing phenylalanine or tryptophan.

v_call: TRBV20-1; cdr3_aa: CSASDGRARETQYF
v_call: TRBV6-1; cdr3_aa: CASSERPRGDNEQFF
v_call: TRBV29-1; cdr3_aa: CSVDRAVASSDTQYF
v_call: TRBV12-3/TRBV12-4; cdr3_aa: CASSLGGYSPLHF
v_call: TRBV29-1; cdr3_aa: CSVRDRTSAEQYF
v_call: TRBV20-1; cdr3_aa: CSARWDRSSYNEQFF
v_call: TRBV3-1; cdr3_aa: CASSQEWGSNQPQHF
v_call: TRBV6-2/TRBV6-3; cdr3_aa: CASSFGWYEQYF
v_call: TRBV5-1; cdr3_aa: CASSAGVAQPQHF
v_call: TRBV5-6; cdr3_aa: CASSLVSHEQYF
v_call: TRBV9; cdr3_aa: CASSATGTSGVEQFF
v_call: TRBV5-1; cdr3_aa: CASFSGSGTDMQYF
v_call: TRBV20-1; cdr3_aa: CSAPGQPYGYTF
v_call: TRBV10-3; cdr3_aa: CAISGTSGTDTQYF
v_call: TRBV7-2; cdr3_aa: CASSLTTSGSYEQYF
v_call: TRBV7-3; cdr3_aa: CASSLGQPYGYTF
v_call: TRBV6-2/TRBV6-3; cdr3_aa: CASSYSAVGNQPQHF
v_call: TRBV30; cdr3_aa: CARDTGTETQYF
v_call: TRBV11-3; cdr3_aa: CASSQIFGQGQETQYF
v_call: TRBV7-2; cdr3_aa: CASSLAGTVRNSPLHF
v_call: TRBV7-9; cdr3_aa: CASKETADLGEQFF
v_call: TRBV6-1; cdr3_aa: CAGGGVSETNEKLFF